Following are 9 T cell receptor beta chains from one sample sequenced in a study of PD-L1 blockade in urothelial cancer. Only in-frame clones appear in the TCRdb table, and some are missing; sequencing was by immunoSEQ multiplex PCR. The sample contains tens of thousands of clones, about 81% of which appear only once. Time point described: pretreatment peripheral blood. Sequenced here: PBMCs, sampled around atezolizumab (anti-PD-L1) treatment. Source of these receptors: a man aged 45-60 years with urothelial cancer.

To note about this clone: No conserved phenylalanine or tryptophan ends this CDR3, so it is likely a read error. It is unclear where the CDR3 begins or ends on the DNA, so no DNA is shown, and the CDR3 is as TCRdb lists it. The V gene is TRBV7-9, the J gene TRBJ1-2; TRBD1 is taken as the D call from the table, unchecked against the DNA. Termini included, the CDR3 measures 15 amino acids. Looked up from germline, CDR1 is SEHNR and CDR2 is FQNEAQ (reference sequence). CDR3 in amino acids: CASSLVLGGQGAAFD.

In DNA form, the CDR3 reads TGTGCCAGCAGCTTGCCGGGACAGGGGGCCCCTGTGGGGGCCAACGTCCTGACTTTC. Translated: CASSLPGQGAPVGANVLTF. The chain couples TRBV5-6 to TRBJ2-6, with 12 nucleotides matching TRBD1. Germline CDR1 SGHDT, CDR2 YYEEEE. V dropped 1 base and J dropped 4; count of bases not matched to a gene: 9. CDR3 size: 19 residues.

The chain employs TRBV2 and TRBJ2-3; TRBD1 matches at 8 bases. This CDR3 has 13 amino acids. CDR1 is SNHLY and CDR2 is FYNNEI in the germline V gene. Germline trimming cut 10 bases from V and 5 bases from J; bases unmatched to any gene: 8. The CDR3 DNA reads TGTGCCACCAGAACAGGGGGAGGAGATACGCAGTATTTT. Translating it yields CATRTGGGDTQYF.

CDR3 sequence: CASSRTVGTNEQYF. In DNA, the CDR3 is TGTGCCAGCAGCCGGACAGTAGGTACCAACGAGCAGTACTTC. The rearrangement links TRBV6-6 to TRBJ2-7; tentatively, D is TRBD1 (6 bases). This CDR3 contains 14 residues. The germline V gene has CDR1 MNHNY and CDR2 SVGAGI (reference sequence). V was cut by 6 bases and J by 5 bases, with 17 bases left in between.

The V gene is TRBV5-1, the J gene TRBJ2-1; 10 bases are shared with TRBD1. The length of the CDR3 is 14 residues. J gave up 9 bases and V 2 bases, and 5 bases lay outside the gene matches. The germline V gene has CDR1 SGHRS and CDR2 YFSETQ. CDR3 in amino acids: CASSFLGQGTEQFF. The CDR3 DNA is TGCGCCAGCAGCTTTCTGGGACAGGGGACTGAGCAGTTCTTC.

J is TRBJ2-2 and V is TRBV4-2; D possibly corresponds to TRBD2 (5 bases). V was cut by 5 bases and J by 6 bases, with 13 bases left in between. Germline assignment: CDR1 LGHNA and CDR2 YNFKEQ. The CDR3 consists of 14 residues. The CDR3 reads CASSELDPSGELFF. CDR3 DNA: TGTGCCAGCAGCGAACTAGACCCGTCCGGGGAGCTGTTTTTT.

The gene calls are TRBV11-2 and TRBJ1-4; 8 bases map to TRBD1. Germline V gene sequence: CDR1 SGHAT, CDR2 FQNNGV. The V segment lost 4 bases and the J segment 8 bases; nucleotides outside the gene matches: 9. The CDR3 loop spans 15 amino acids. CDR3 coding DNA: TGTGCCAGCAGCTCGCAGGGGGCCGCGAGGGAAAAACTGTTTTTT. Residues: CASSSQGAAREKLFF.

The chain carries TRBV7-9 and TRBJ2-7; the D is unclear. Trimming removed 4 bases at V and 0 bases at J, with 4 bases between. CDR3 length equals 12 residues. From germline, CDR1 is SEHNR and CDR2 FQNEAQ (reference sequence). The CDR3 sequence: CASSSISYEQYF. CDR3 DNA: TGTGCCAGCAGCTCAATCTCCTACGAGCAGTACTTC.

V usage is TRBV6-4 and J usage is TRBJ2-3; no reliable D call. The CDR3 is made up of 14 amino acids. Germline values: CDR1 MRHNA, CDR2 SNTAGT. The ends were cut back, 8 bases at V and 1 base at J, with 13 bases in the middle. The CDR3 DNA sequence: TGTGCCAGCGCCCTCAACGGAGGCACAGATACGCAGTATTTT. Encoded protein: CASALNGGTDTQYF.